The 26 T cell receptor beta chains presented below share a single source sample, sequenced in a study of blood T cell repertoires in COVID-19. Generated by immunoSEQ multiplex PCR, the TCRdb table keeps only in-frame clones and is missing some. The sample carries 200,000 to 250,000 clones, 65% to 90% recorded once. Sequencing was performed on peripheral blood. These receptors were obtained from a man aged 80 or over with acute or convalescent COVID-19.

The rearrangement links TRBV11-2 to TRBJ2-3, with D possibly TRBD2 on 6 matching bases. This CDR3 spans 16 amino acids. Germline assignment: CDR1 SGHAT and CDR2 FQNNGV. V lost 6 bases and J lost 2, with 18 bases in between. The CDR3 loop reads CASSFGLALATDTQYF. The CDR3 bases are TGTGCCAGCAGTTTCGGTCTAGCGCTAGCCACAGATACGCAGTATTTT.

The V gene is TRBV28, the J gene TRBJ2-5, with D uncertain. The CDR3 spans 12 residues. V lost 4 bases, J lost 8 bases, and 11 bases lay in between. Looked up from germline, CDR1 is MDHEN and CDR2 is SYDVKM. Written as DNA, the CDR3 is TGTGCCAGCAGTTCTAATCGAGGAACCCAGTACTTC. It translates to CASSSNRGTQYF.

V usage is TRBV19 and J usage is TRBJ1-2; the D is unclear. The germline V and J ends were trimmed by 2 bases and 6 bases, with 10 bases remaining between them. The length of the CDR3 is 13 residues. Germline loops: CDR1 LNHDA, CDR2 SQIVND (reference sequence). CDR3 sequence reads: CASSITPRDGYTF. CDR3 nucleotide sequence: TGTGCCAGTAGTATAACCCCAAGAGATGGCTACACCTTC.

The chain is built from TRBV10-3 and TRBJ2-7; the match to TRBD1 covers 10 bases. The V segment lost 8 bases and the J segment 6 bases; nucleotides outside the gene matches: 4. Germline V CDR1 and CDR2: ENHRY, SYGVKD. This CDR3 contains 12 residues. Written as DNA, the CDR3 is TGTGCCATCGGACAGGGGGTCCTCGAGCAGTACGTC. Translated, it gives CAIGQGVLEQYV.

V usage is TRBV10-3 and J usage is TRBJ2-1; 11 bases line up with TRBD1. The junction had 3 bases not matched to a gene; V was cut back by 6 bases and J by 5 bases. CDR1 ENHRY and CDR2 SYGVKD come from the germline V gene. CDR3 length: 14 residues. The DNA of the CDR3 is TGTGCCATCAGCCCGGGACAGGGGGACAATGAGCAGTTCTTC. Amino acids: CAISPGQGDNEQFF.

This chain links TRBV29-1 with TRBJ1-1; D not certain. The CDR3 runs 11 residues. V dropped 7 bases and J dropped 1 base, with 7 bases sitting between them. Germline assignment: CDR1 SQVTM and CDR2 ANQGSEA. CDR3 DNA: TGCAGCGGGTTAGAGAACACTGAAGCTTTCTTT. Amino acids: CSGLENTEAFF. Full variable domain (remainder filled in from reference TRBV29-1 and TRBJ1-1): SAVISQKPSRDICQRGTSLTIQCQVDSQVTMMFWYRQQPGQSLTLIATANQGSEATYESGFVIDKFPISRPNLTFSTLTVSNMSPEDSSIYLCSGLENTEAFFGQGTRLTVV.

The V gene is TRBV27, the J gene TRBJ2-3; TRBD1 is a possible D gene (8 bases). The CDR3 covers 13 residues. V lost 7 bases to trimming and J lost 13 bases, with 21 bases between them. Looked up from germline, CDR1 is MNHEY and CDR2 is SMNVEV (reference sequence). CDR3 nucleotide sequence: TGTGCCAGCACCAAAAACCCCACAGGGGGGGAGTATTTT. This gives the protein CASTKNPTGGEYF.

J is TRBJ2-7 and V is TRBV6-2 or TRBV6-3, with D tentatively TRBD1 (6 bases). Between the trimmed V and J ends, which lost 0 bases and 3 bases, there was a span of 18 bases. This CDR3 region has 17 residues. The germline V gene encodes CDR1 MNHEY and CDR2 SVGEGT. The CDR3 nucleotides are TGTGCCAGCAGTTACTCGGGCAGGGGCCACGAAAGCTACGAGCAGTACGTC. This sequence encodes CASSYSGRGHESYEQYV.

The sample holds a few counts of this clone. The chain joins TRBV27 to TRBJ2-3; the D gene is possibly TRBD1 (5 bases). CDR3 size: 13 residues. Germline V gene data show CDR1 as MNHEY and CDR2 as SMNVEV (reference sequence). The ends were cut back, 8 bases at V and 10 bases at J, with 19 bases in the middle. The CDR3 sequence: CASRRTTQGAQYF. The CDR3 region has the DNA TGTGCCAGCCGACGTACTACTCAAGGGGCGCAGTATTTT.

This chain uses TRBV10-2 with TRBJ2-7, with 10 bases matching TRBD1. The germline CDR1 and CDR2 sequences are WSHSY and SAAADI. The CDR3 consists of 14 residues. V shed 3 bases, J shed 2 bases, and the junction held 1 base outside the gene matches. The CDR3 nucleotides are TGCGCCAGCAGTGATGGGACAGGGGCCTACGAGCAGTACGTC. This codes for CASSDGTGAYEQYV.

As concerns this clone: One end of the junction fails to match germline, which may point to a read error. The V gene is TRBV6-4, the J gene TRBJ2-1, with 8 nucleotides matching TRBD2. This CDR3 is built from 15 residues. CDR1 and CDR2 from the germline V gene are MRHNA and SNTAGT. CDR3 sequence (DNA): TGTGCCAGCAAGAGCGGGAGAGACTCCCACAATGAGCAGTTCTTC. Encoded protein: CASKSGRDSHNEQFF.

This clone was seen a single time. CDR3 loop: CASSEDRGVGNTEAFF. The DNA of the CDR3 is TGCGCCAGCAGCGAGGACAGGGGCGTAGGAAACACTGAAGCTTTCTTT. The rearrangement uses TRBV5-1 and TRBJ1-1; 9 bases are a match to TRBD1. This CDR3 is 16 amino acids long. Germline V gene data show CDR1 as SGHRS and CDR2 as YFSETQ. After removal of 4 bases from V and 2 bases from J, the junction contained 9 bases not matched to a gene.

The table lists this clone with a few counts. The chain recombines TRBV7-8 with TRBJ2-7, with 12 bases aligning to TRBD2. The CDR3 covers 15 residues. CDR1 SGHVS and CDR2 FQNEAQ come from the germline V gene. After removal of 4 bases from V and 3 bases from J, the junction contained 4 bases not matched to a gene. The CDR3 DNA is TGTGCCAGCAGCTCGCGGACTAGCGGGATCTACGAGCAGTACTTC. Its translation: CASSSRTSGIYEQYF.

The J gene is TRBJ2-1, the V gene TRBV19; the D gene is possibly TRBD2 (6 bases). Germline V gives CDR1 LNHDA, CDR2 SQIVND (reference sequence). Trimming left V 8 bases short and J 5 bases short, with 19 bases between. This CDR3 has 15 residues. In DNA form, the CDR3 reads TGTGCCAGTGGAGGAAGCAAGGCGGGGAACAATGAGCAGTTCTTC. Amino acids: CASGGSKAGNNEQFF.

The chain couples TRBV18 to TRBJ1-4, with unresolved D. Trimming took 3 bases from V and 7 from J, leaving 9 bases between them. This CDR3 spans 13 amino acids. Germline CDR1 and CDR2: KGHSH and LQKENI. For the CDR3, the DNA is TGTGCCAGCTCACCGGCCCCGGGTGAAAAACTGTTTTTT. It yields the protein CASSPAPGEKLFF.

The rearrangement uses TRBV19 and TRBJ1-5; TRBD1 aligns across 7 bases. The CDR3 loop spans 15 amino acids. CDR1 and CDR2 (germline): LNHDA, SQIVND (reference sequence). The V gene end was trimmed by 6 bases and the J gene end by 0 bases; junction bases not matched to a gene: 5. The chain's CDR3 is CASRKGTVSNQPQHF. In DNA, the CDR3 is TGTGCCAGTAGGAAGGGGACAGTTAGCAATCAGCCCCAGCATTTT.

V usage is TRBV9 and J usage is TRBJ1-2; 8 bases line up with TRBD1. The CDR3 spans 16 residues. Germline-derived CDR1 and CDR2 are SGDLS and YYNGEE. With 3 bases clipped from V and 7 bases from J, the junction kept 14 bases outside the gene matches. This CDR3 is CASSETPGQVAGGYTF. CDR3 DNA: TGTGCCAGCAGCGAGACACCGGGACAGGTCGCGGGTGGCTACACCTTC.

CDR3 sequence reads: CASSFRRTSNQPQHF. The CDR3 DNA sequence: TGTGCCAGCAGCTTCAGGCGAACCAGCAATCAGCCCCAGCATTTT. The chain has TRBV7-2 and TRBJ1-5, with D unclear. Between the trimmed V and J ends, which lost 3 bases and 1 base, there was a span of 10 bases. The length of the CDR3 is 15 residues. Germline CDR1 SGHTA, CDR2 FQGNSA.

The chain is built from TRBV7-3 and TRBJ2-1; 10 bases align to TRBD1. The junction had 3 bases not matched to a gene; V was cut back by 3 bases and J by 13 bases. There are 12 residues in the CDR3. CDR1 SGHTA and CDR2 FQGTGA come from the germline V gene. The CDR3 region is CASSLGQGRQFF. The CDR3, as DNA: TGTGCCAGCAGCTTGGGACAGGGGAGACAGTTCTTC. Drawing the rest from reference TRBV7-3 and TRBJ2-1, the complete variable domain is GAGVSQTPSNKVTEKGKYVELRCDPISGHTALYWYRQSLGQGPEFLIYFQGTGAADDSGLPNDRFFAVRPEGSVSTLKIQRTERGDSAVYLCASSLGQGRQFFGPGTRLTVL.

The chain joins TRBV5-1 to TRBJ1-4; 9 nucleotides match TRBD1. The V segment lost 5 bases and the J segment 3 bases; nucleotides outside the gene matches: 11. The CDR3 consists of 17 residues. Germline assignment: CDR1 SGHRS and CDR2 YFSETQ. CDR3 loop: CASSSLDRGVSNEKLFF. In DNA form, the CDR3 reads TGCGCCAGCAGTTCGCTAGACAGGGGGGTTTCTAATGAAAAACTGTTTTTT.

The chain joins TRBV28 to TRBJ2-2; 7 positions match TRBD2. This CDR3 is 14 amino acids long. Losses at the gene ends were 8 bases for V and 3 bases for J; bases not matched to a gene: 6. Germline V gene data show CDR1 as MDHEN and CDR2 as SYDVKM. As DNA, the CDR3 is TGTGCCAGCCGGAAACTAGCGTACACCGGGGAGCTGTTTTTT. It yields the protein CASRKLAYTGELFF.

The chain combines TRBV7-3 with TRBJ2-3; 10 nucleotides line up with TRBD2. V was pared by 5 bases and J by 4 bases, with 12 bases of the junction left unmatched. This CDR3 contains 17 residues. CDR1 and CDR2 from the germline V gene are SGHTA and FQGTGA. The CDR3 sequence is CASSLLAGVRKADTQYF. The CDR3 coding sequence is TGTGCCAGCAGCCTTCTAGCGGGAGTAAGGAAGGCAGATACGCAGTATTTT.

The rearrangement joins TRBV7-9 to TRBJ1-6, with no clear D. The ends were cut back, 2 bases at V and 9 bases at J, with 11 bases in the middle. Germline V gene sequence: CDR1 SEHNR, CDR2 FQNEAQ (reference sequence). The CDR3 spans 14 residues. The CDR3 sequence: CASSLSRGSSPLHF. For the CDR3, the DNA is TGTGCCAGCAGCTTATCCAGAGGAAGTTCACCCCTCCACTTT.

The chain carries TRBV14 and TRBJ1-2, with D possibly matching TRBD1 (6 bases). Germline assignment: CDR1 SGHDN and CDR2 FVKESK. The CDR3 length is 15 residues. Trimming cost V 1 base and J 4 bases, with 13 bases left between them. The CDR3 region is CASSQGEWGLYGYTF. For the CDR3, the DNA is TGTGCCAGCAGCCAAGGGGAGTGGGGGCTCTATGGCTACACCTTC.

J is TRBJ1-1 and V is TRBV11-2; the D is unclear. This CDR3 contains 12 residues. Germline values: CDR1 SGHAT, CDR2 FQNNGV. With 6 bases removed from V and 1 base from J, the gap between germline ends came to 6 bases. The CDR3 nucleotides read TGTGCCAGCAGAACCGGGAACACTGAAGCTTTCTTT. As protein: CASRTGNTEAFF.

This rearrangement joins TRBV12-3 or TRBV12-4 to TRBJ1-2; no definite D call. Trimming removed 2 bases at V and 3 bases at J, with 7 bases between. This CDR3 is 13 amino acids long. This chain's CDR3 is CASSLLRDYGYTF. DNA for the CDR3: TGTGCCAGCAGTTTACTCCGGGACTATGGCTACACCTTC.